The T cell receptor (beta chain) under discussion was sequenced for a study of CD8 T cells in ankylosing spondylitis. It was by quantitative 5'-RACE with molecular barcodes that TCR beta libraries were made. MiXCR was run by TCRdb on the 5' RACE reads, yielding one entry per CDR3 protein. The sample has approximately 140,000 distinct CDR3 sequences; 15% to 20% are singletons. This clonotype was picked up many times. As yet, its antigen is unknown. The CDR3 totals 12 residues. Germline loops: CDR1 SQVTM, CDR2 ANQGSEA. V lost 7 bases and J 4 bases, leaving 11 bases between the germline ends. Study results and caveats: Disease-linked clones, CD8+, were relatively rare in peripheral blood. Before this, some motif variants had been reported in reactive arthritis synovial fluid and blood. Ankylosing spondylitis blood appeared to carry a characteristic TCR beta motif of 7 or 8 highly homologous variants. Enrichment of disease-linked clones was reportedly significant in matched ankylosing spondylitis synovial fluid.

This chain uses TRBV29-1 with TRBJ2-1; D unclear. The sample consisted of blood, either unsorted or a sorted T cell fraction (not recorded which). The TCR originated in a male donor with ankylosing spondylitis. This chain's CDR3 is CSDATRYNEQFF. Written as DNA, the CDR3 is TGCAGCGACGCCACACGGTACAATGAGCAGTTCTTC.